The clone carrying this T cell receptor (beta chain) was picked up a small number of times. No antigen is known for it. Sequencing templates came from extracted RNA that was reverse transcribed into cDNA. Some clones are missing from TCRdb's copy, which holds only in-frame ones; the method was immunoSEQ multiplex PCR. The sample has about 180,000 clones, about 53% seen once. The data stem from a study of CD8+ T cells in alopecia areata. Study-level results: With patients, TCR sharing proved less clear than in mice, a difference possibly related to HLA. Across lesional scalp, and particularly alopecia totalis/universalis, clonality surpassed that of normal scalp.

The treatment denotes: oral pan-JAK inhibitor, 5-10 mg twice daily. Those with alopecia areata gave lesional scalp punch biopsies and peripheral blood. Sequenced here: CD8+ T cells sorted from blood, sampled at week 24, from a patient treated with tofacitinib. This receptor was taken from a human donor with alopecia areata.

This chain's CDR3 is CAWTQGDLGAFF. For the CDR3, the DNA is TGTGCCTGGACCCAAGGGGACCTGGGAGCTTTCTTT. This chain joins TRBV30 and TRBJ1-1; a weak D match, TRBD1 (5 bases). Trimming removed 4 bases from V and 10 bases from J, with 16 bases in between. The CDR3 has 12 residues. In germline, CDR1 is GTSNPN, CDR2 SVGIG (reference sequence).